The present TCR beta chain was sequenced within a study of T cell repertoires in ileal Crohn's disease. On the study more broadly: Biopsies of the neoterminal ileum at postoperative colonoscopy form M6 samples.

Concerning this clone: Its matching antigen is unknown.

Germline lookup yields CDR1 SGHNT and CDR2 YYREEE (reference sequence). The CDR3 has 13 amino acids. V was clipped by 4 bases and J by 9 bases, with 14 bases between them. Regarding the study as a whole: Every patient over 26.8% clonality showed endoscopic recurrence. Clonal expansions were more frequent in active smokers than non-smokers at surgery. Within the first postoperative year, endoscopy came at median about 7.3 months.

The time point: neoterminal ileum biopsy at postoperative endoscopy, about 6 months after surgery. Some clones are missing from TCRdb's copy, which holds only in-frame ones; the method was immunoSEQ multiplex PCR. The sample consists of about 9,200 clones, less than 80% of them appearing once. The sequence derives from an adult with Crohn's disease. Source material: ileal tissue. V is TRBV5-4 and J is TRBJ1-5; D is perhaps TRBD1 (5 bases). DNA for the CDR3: TGTGCCAGCAGCGCTGACAGAGCAGGGCCCCAGCATTTT. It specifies CASSADRAGPQHF.